These T cell receptor beta chains were read from a single sample in a study of lymphopenia after photon versus proton radiotherapy. Repertoires were generated with immunoSEQ multiplex PCR, while TCRdb's copy carries only in-frame clones and drops some. This table has roughly 45,000 clones, over 75% appearing once. Material: peripheral blood, obtained from a patient treated with photon-based radiotherapy. Receptor source: a man aged 40-55 years with gastric cancer. CDR3s include the opening cysteine and the closing phenylalanine or tryptophan. The D gene is left open where the match is weak. Size values are once, few and many counts, or a class for expanded clones, and some rows have none.

v_gene,j_gene,abundance,d_gene,CDR3nt,CDR3aa
TRBV6-4,TRBJ2-2,NA,NA,TGTGCCAGCAGTGACTTGGGCGGTAACACCGGGGAGCTGTTTTTT,CASSDLGGNTGELFF
TRBV10-3,TRBJ1-2,NA,NA,TGTGCCATCAGTGAGTCGATAGGGGAAGACGGCTACACCTTC,CAISESIGEDGYTF
TRBV10-3,TRBJ2-6,NA,NA,TGTGCCATCAGCGAGAGTGAATCTGGGGCCAACGTCCTGACTTTC,CAISESESGANVLTF
TRBV18,TRBJ1-5,NA,TRBD1,TGTGCCAGCTCACAGGACAGGAGCAATCAGCCCCAGCATTTT,CASSQDRSNQPQHF
TRBV7-2,TRBJ1-5,NA,TRBD1,TGTGCCAGCAGCGACTGGGACAGGGGAGTTCAGCCCCAGCATTTT,CASSDWDRGVQPQHF
TRBV11-2,TRBJ1-5,NA,NA,TGTGCCAGCAGCTTGGGGCTCAATCAGCCCCAGCATTTT,CASSLGLNQPQHF
TRBV18,TRBJ2-1,few,NA,TGTGCCAGCTCCTCCGGGAAAGAAGGGAATGAGCAGTTCTTC,CASSSGKEGNEQFF
TRBV9,TRBJ1-2,NA,NA,TGTGCCAGCAGCTTAACACCTAACTATGGCTACACCTTC,CASSLTPNYGYTF
TRBV27,TRBJ1-6,few,NA,TGTGCCAGCAATGGCAGGGGAGCTAATTCACCCCTCCACTTT,CASNGRGANSPLHF
TRBV4-1,TRBJ1-3,NA,NA,TGCGCCAGCAGCCAAGGGTGGCAGGACGGAAACACCATATATTTT,CASSQGWQDGNTIYF
TRBV5-1,TRBJ2-7,NA,NA,TGCGCCAGCAGCTTAGACATCGAGCAGTACTTC,CASSLDIEQYF
TRBV19,TRBJ2-1,NA,TRBD2,TGTGCCAGCCGATCTAGCGGGGCTTACAATGAGCAGTTCTTC,CASRSSGAYNEQFF
TRBV4-3,TRBJ1-6,NA,NA,TGCGCCAGCAGCCAAGATCTTGGGAATTCACCCCTCCACTTT,CASSQDLGNSPLHF
TRBV30,TRBJ1-5,medium-sized,TRBD1,TGTGCCTGGAGTGTACTAGAACAGGGGGGCAATCAGCCCCAGCATTTT,CAWSVLEQGGNQPQHF
TRBV5-6,TRBJ1-1,NA,NA,TGTGCCAGCAGCTTCCCCGACACTGAAGCTTTCTTT,CASSFPDTEAFF
TRBV6-5,TRBJ1-2,NA,NA,TGTGCCAGCATCAGCCCGTCTGTTGGCTACACCTTC,CASISPSVGYTF
TRBV30,TRBJ2-3,NA,NA,TGTGCCTGGAGTCCCCTCTCTGGGGATACGCAGTATTTT,CAWSPLSGDTQYF
TRBV7-2,TRBJ2-3,NA,TRBD2,TGTGCCAGCACCCGCGGGGGAATGTCAGATACGCAGTATTTT,CASTRGGMSDTQYF
TRBV4-1,TRBJ1-1,NA,NA,TGCGCCAGCAGCCAAGATAACGTGAACACTGAAGCTTTCTTT,CASSQDNVNTEAFF
TRBV19,TRBJ1-5,NA,NA,TGTGCCAGTAGTATAGTCAGAAATAGCAATCAGCCCCAGCATTTT,CASSIVRNSNQPQHF
TRBV2,TRBJ1-5,NA,TRBD1,TGTGCCAGCAGTGTCGACAGGGTGGATCAGCCCCAGCATTTT,CASSVDRVDQPQHF
TRBV5-4,TRBJ1-2,few,TRBD1,TGTGCCAGCAGCGTACAGGGGGTTTATGGCTACACCTTC,CASSVQGVYGYTF
TRBV5-1,TRBJ1-2,few,TRBD1,TGCGCCAGCAGCAGGCTGGGACAGAACTATGGCTACACCTTC,CASSRLGQNYGYTF
TRBV7-2,TRBJ2-7,NA,NA,TGTGCCAGCAGCCCGGGACCTCCCTACGAGCAGTACTTC,CASSPGPPYEQYF
TRBV2,TRBJ2-2,NA,NA,TGTGCCAGCAGGACAGACACCGGGGAGCTGTTTTTT,CASRTDTGELFF
TRBV11-1,TRBJ2-7,NA,NA,TGTGCCAGCAGCTTATATGGGCAGGGGTCCTACGAGCAGTACTTC,CASSLYGQGSYEQYF
TRBV21-1,TRBJ2-7,once,NA,TGTGCCAGCAGCTCCCCGGGACAGGGCTACGAGCAGTACTTC,CASSSPGQGYEQYF
TRBV2,TRBJ2-7,NA,NA,TGTGCCAGCAGTGCCCCCCTGAGGGCGGCCTACGAGCAGTACTTC,CASSAPLRAAYEQYF
TRBV7-6,TRBJ2-7,NA,TRBD1,TGTGCCAGCAGCAAAAGGACAGGGTCTAATTCCTACGAGCAGTACTTC,CASSKRTGSNSYEQYF
TRBV6-1,TRBJ2-1,NA,TRBD1,TGTGCCAGCAGTGAAGACAGGGGTCGATACAATGAGCAGTTCTTC,CASSEDRGRYNEQFF
TRBV21-1,TRBJ1-6,NA,NA,TGTGCCAGCACCCCGGGACGTACCGATTCACCCCTCCACTTT,CASTPGRTDSPLHF
TRBV7-2,TRBJ2-5,NA,NA,TGTGCCAGCAGCTTCCAGATGAGGACAGAAGGGGGAGAGACCCAGTACTTC,CASSFQMRTEGGETQYF
TRBV7-2,TRBJ2-5,NA,TRBD2,TGTGCCAGCAGCTTATTTGGCGGGGGAGGTCAAGAGACCCAGTACTTC,CASSLFGGGGQETQYF
TRBV18,TRBJ1-1,NA,TRBD1,TGTGCCAGCTCACCCCCCGACAGGGATGAAGCTTTCTTT,CASSPPDRDEAFF
TRBV9,TRBJ2-3,NA,NA,TGTGCCAGCAGCGTAGAATGGGGACTCGACACAGATACGCAGTATTTT,CASSVEWGLDTDTQYF
TRBV18,TRBJ1-5,NA,NA,TGTGCCAGCTCACTTCCAGAGCCGCCCCAGCATTTT,CASSLPEPPQHF
TRBV4-2,TRBJ2-4,NA,TRBD2,TGTGCCAGCAGCCGAGGACGACTAGCGGAAAACATTCAGTACTTC,CASSRGRLAENIQYF
TRBV7-2,TRBJ2-3,NA,NA,TGTGCCAGCAGCTTAGCCGGTCGGCCCGATACGCAGTATTTT,CASSLAGRPDTQYF
TRBV12-5,TRBJ2-2,NA,NA,TGTGCTAGTGGTTTGGACACCGGGGAGCTGTTTTTT,CASGLDTGELFF
TRBV7-2,TRBJ1-6,NA,NA,TGTGCCAGCAGCTTAGCGGTCGGTCCTAATTCACCCCTCCACTTT,CASSLAVGPNSPLHF
TRBV5-6,TRBJ2-3,NA,NA,TGTGCCAGCAGCTTCTCAACCAGGCCTAGCACAGATACGCAGTATTTT,CASSFSTRPSTDTQYF
TRBV4-2,TRBJ2-1,NA,NA,TGTGCCAGCAGCCAAGATTTATACAATGAGCAGTTCTTC,CASSQDLYNEQFF
TRBV5-6,TRBJ1-3,few,TRBD1,TGTGCCAGCAGCTTGGACAGGGGGCCTCCCGGAAACACCATATATTTT,CASSLDRGPPGNTIYF
TRBV7-2,TRBJ1-4,NA,NA,TGTGCCAGCAGCTTAGGGGCTAATGAAAAACTGTTTTTT,CASSLGANEKLFF
TRBV19,TRBJ1-1,NA,TRBD1,TGTGCCAGTTTACAGGGGGCTGACACTGAAGCTTTCTTT,CASLQGADTEAFF
TRBV27,TRBJ2-1,NA,NA,TGTGCCAGCAGTTTAACGGGGAGCTCCTACAATGAGCAGTTCTTC,CASSLTGSSYNEQFF
TRBV29-1,TRBJ2-1,NA,NA,TGCAGCGTTGAAATGGCAGGGGGGGCGTATGAGCAGTTCTTC,CSVEMAGGAYEQFF
TRBV4-2,TRBJ1-1,few,TRBD1,TGTGCCAGCAGCAGGACAGGGTCCGGCATGGGGACTGAAGCTTTCTTT,CASSRTGSGMGTEAFF
TRBV28,TRBJ1-1,NA,NA,TGTGCCAGCAGTTTGGCGAACACTGAAGCTTTCTTT,CASSLANTEAFF
TRBV6-1,TRBJ1-6,NA,NA,TGTGCCAGCAGTGGGACAGTTAGCAGCTCCTATAATTCACCCCTCCACTTT,CASSGTVSSSYNSPLHF
TRBV7-9,TRBJ2-7,NA,NA,TGTGCCAGCAGCTTAGCGGCCAGTACCCACGAGCAGTACTTC,CASSLAASTHEQYF
TRBV30,TRBJ2-7,NA,NA,TGTGCCTGGGCCTTGGGGGGTAACCCCTCCTACGAGCAGTACTTC,CAWALGGNPSYEQYF
TRBV30,TRBJ1-2,few,NA,TGTGCCTGGGGGCTTGGAGGCTACACCTTC,CAWGLGGYTF
TRBV5-6,TRBJ2-3,NA,NA,TGTGCCAGCAGCAAACCTAGCACAGATACGCAGTATTTT,CASSKPSTDTQYF
TRBV2,TRBJ2-7,NA,NA,TGTGCCAGCACTGGAAGGACCCGCTACGAGCAGTACTTC,CASTGRTRYEQYF